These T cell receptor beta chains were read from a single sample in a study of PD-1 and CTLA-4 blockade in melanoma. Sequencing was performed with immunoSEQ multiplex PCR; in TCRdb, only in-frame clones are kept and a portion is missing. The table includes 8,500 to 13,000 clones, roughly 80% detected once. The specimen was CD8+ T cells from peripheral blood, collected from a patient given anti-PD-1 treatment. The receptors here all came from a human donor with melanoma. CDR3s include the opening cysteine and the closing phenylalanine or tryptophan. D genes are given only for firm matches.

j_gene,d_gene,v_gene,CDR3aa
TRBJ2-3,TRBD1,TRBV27,CASSLSTGGADTQYF
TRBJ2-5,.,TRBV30,CAWSVQGETQYF
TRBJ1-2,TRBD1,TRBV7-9,CASSYRGYYGYTF
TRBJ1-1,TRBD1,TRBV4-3,CASSQDTQGAGNEAFF
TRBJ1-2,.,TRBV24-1,CATSTPRGNGYTF
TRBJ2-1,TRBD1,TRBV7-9,CASSLTGFNYNEQFF
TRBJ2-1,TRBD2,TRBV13,CASSPYLAGGPNEQFF
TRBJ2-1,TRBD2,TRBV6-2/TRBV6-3,CASSYLREIYNEQFF
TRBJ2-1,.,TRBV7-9,CASSFIQGWSYNEQFF
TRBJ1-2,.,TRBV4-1,CASSQDLITLGRRGYTF
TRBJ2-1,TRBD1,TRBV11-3,CASSLDRVSYNEQFF
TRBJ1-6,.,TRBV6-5,CASKAEGVKYSPLHF
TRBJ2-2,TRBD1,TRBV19,CASSIYGQGTGELFF